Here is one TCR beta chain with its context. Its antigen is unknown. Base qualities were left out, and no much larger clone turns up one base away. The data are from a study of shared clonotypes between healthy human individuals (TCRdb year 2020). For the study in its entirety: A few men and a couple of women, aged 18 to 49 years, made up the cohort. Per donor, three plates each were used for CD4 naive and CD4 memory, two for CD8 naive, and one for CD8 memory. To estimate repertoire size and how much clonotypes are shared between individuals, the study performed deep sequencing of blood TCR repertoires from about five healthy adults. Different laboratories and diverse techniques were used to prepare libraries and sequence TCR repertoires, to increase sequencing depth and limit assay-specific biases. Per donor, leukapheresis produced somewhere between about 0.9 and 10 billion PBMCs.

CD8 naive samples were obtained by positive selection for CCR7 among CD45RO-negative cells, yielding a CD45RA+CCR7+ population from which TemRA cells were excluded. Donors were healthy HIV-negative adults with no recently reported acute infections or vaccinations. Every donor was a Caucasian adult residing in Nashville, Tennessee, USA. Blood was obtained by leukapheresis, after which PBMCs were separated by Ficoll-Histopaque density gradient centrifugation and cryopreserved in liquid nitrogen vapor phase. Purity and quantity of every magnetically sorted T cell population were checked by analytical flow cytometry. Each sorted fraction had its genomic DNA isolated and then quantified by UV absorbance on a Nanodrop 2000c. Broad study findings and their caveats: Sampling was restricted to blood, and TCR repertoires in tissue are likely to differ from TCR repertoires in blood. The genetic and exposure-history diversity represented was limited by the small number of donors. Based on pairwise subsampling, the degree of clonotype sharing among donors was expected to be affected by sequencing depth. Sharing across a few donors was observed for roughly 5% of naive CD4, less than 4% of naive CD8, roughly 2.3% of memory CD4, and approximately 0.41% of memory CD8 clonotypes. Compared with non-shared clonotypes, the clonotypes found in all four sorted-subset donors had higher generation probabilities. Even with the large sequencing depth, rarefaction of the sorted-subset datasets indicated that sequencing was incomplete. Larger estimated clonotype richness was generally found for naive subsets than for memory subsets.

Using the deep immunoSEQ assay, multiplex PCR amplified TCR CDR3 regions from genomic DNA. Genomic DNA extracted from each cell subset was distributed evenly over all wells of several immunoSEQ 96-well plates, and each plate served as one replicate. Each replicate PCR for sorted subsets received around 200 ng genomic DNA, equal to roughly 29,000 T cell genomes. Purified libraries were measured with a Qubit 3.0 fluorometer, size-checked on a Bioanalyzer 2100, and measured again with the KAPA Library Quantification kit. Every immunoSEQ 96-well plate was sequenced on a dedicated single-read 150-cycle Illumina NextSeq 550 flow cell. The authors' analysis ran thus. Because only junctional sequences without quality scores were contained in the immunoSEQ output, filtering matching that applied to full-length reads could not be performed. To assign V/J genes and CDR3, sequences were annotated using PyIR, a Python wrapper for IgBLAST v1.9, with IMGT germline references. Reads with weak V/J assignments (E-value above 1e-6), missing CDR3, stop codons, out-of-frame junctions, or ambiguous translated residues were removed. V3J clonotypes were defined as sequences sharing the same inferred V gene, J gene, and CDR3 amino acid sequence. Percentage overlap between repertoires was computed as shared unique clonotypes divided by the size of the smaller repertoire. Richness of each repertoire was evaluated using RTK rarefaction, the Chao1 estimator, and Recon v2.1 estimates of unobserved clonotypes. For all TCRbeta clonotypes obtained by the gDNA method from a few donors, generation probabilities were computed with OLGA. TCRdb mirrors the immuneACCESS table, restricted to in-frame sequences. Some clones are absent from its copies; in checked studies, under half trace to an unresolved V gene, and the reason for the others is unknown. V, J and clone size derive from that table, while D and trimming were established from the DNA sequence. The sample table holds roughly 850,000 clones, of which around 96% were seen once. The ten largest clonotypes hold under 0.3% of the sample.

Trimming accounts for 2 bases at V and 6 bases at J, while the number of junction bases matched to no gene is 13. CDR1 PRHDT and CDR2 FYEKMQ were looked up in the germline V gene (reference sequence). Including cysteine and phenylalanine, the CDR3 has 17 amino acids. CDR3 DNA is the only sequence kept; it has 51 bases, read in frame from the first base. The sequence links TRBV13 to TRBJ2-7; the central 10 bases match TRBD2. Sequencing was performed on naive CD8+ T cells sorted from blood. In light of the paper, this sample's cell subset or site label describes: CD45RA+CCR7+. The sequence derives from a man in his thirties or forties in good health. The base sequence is TGTGCCAGCAGCTTATTAGGTCTAGCGGGAGTTAATGGCGAGCAGTACTTC. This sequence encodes CASSLLGLAGVNGEQYF.